This T cell receptor (beta chain) originates from a study of shared clonotypes between healthy human individuals. Trimming took off 5 bases at V and 5 bases at J, with 15 bases between the two ends. CDR3 length: 14 amino acids. Germline V gives CDR1 MDHEN, CDR2 SYDVKM. Scientists sequenced DNA from unsorted PBMC on ten immunoSEQ deep assay plates. Method: immunoSEQ multiplex PCR; TCRdb's copy keeps in-frame clones and lacks some. The table has approximately 500,000 clones, 65% to 85% seen once. Study findings and constraints: Blood was the only sampled material, and tissue repertoires likely differ. Expectations were that clonotype sharing among donors would be affected by sequencing depth.

Ten or more counts support this clone. What it recognizes is unknown. The same CDR3 arises from other DNA sequences in this sample as well. Sequencing input: PBMCs. V usage is TRBV28 and J usage is TRBJ2-5, with unresolved D. The receptor was derived from a woman between 40 and 55 years old in good health. Some clones in this sample may be carry-over from other donors' samples. CDR3 residues: CASSPPPPGETQYF. In DNA, the CDR3 is TGTGCCAGCAGTCCACCCCCTCCCGGGGAGACCCAGTACTTC.